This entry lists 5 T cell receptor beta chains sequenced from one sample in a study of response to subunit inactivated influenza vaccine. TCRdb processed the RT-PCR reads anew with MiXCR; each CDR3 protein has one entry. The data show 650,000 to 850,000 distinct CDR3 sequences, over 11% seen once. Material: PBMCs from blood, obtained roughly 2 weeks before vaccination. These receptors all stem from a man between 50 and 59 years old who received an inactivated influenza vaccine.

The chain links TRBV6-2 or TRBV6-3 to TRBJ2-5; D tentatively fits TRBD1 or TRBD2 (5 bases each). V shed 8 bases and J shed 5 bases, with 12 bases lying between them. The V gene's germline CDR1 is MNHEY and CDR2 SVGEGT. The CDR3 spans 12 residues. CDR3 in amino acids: CASRDPGETQYF. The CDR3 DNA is TGTGCCAGCCGGGACCCTGGGGAGACCCAGTACTTC.

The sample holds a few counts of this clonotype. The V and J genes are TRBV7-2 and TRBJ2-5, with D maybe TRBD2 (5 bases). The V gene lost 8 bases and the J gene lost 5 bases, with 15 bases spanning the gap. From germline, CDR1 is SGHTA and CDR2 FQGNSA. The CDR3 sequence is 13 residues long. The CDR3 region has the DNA TGTGCCAGCCTATTGTTACCGGGGGAGACCCAGTACTTC. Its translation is CASLLLPGETQYF.

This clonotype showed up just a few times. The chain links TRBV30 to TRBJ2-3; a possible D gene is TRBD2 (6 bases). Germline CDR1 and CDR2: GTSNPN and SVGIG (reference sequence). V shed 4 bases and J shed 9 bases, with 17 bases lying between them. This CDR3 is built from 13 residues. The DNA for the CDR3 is TGTGCCTGGACTCTCATGGAGGGAGAAACGCAGTATTTT. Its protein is CAWTLMEGETQYF.

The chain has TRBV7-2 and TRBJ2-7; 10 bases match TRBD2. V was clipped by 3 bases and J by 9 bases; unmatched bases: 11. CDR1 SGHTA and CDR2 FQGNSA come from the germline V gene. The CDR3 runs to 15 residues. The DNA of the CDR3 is TGTGCCAGCAGCTTGTCTAGCGGGGGAGCGAGGTGGCAGTACTTC. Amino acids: CASSLSSGGARWQYF.

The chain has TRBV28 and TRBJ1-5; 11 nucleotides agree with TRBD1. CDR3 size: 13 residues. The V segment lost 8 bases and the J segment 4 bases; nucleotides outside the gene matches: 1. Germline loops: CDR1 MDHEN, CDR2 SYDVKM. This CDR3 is CASGTGGNQPQHF. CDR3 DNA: TGTGCCAGCGGGACAGGGGGAAATCAGCCCCAGCATTTT.